The text below deals with one T cell receptor (beta chain). The antigen remains unidentified. Alongside a J-beta primer mix, a sample-barcoded 5' primer served in a second PCR lasting roughly 7 to 11 cycles. TCRdb passed the 5' RACE reads through MiXCR, listing each CDR3 protein once. The table lists hundreds of thousands of distinct CDR3 sequences, 48% of them singletons. This sample stems from a study of blood T cells in healthy people across ages. In the study overall: About one barcoded beta molecule was captured per two T cells (by template switching).

V was cut by 3 bases and J by 2 bases, with 14 bases left in between. This CDR3 is 16 amino acids long. Germline V gene data show CDR1 as MDHEN and CDR2 as SYDVKM. Broader study findings: Estimated diversity across one million T cells was deemed an underestimate.

The sequence came from a man aged 25-45 years in good health. The V gene is TRBV28, the J gene TRBJ1-5; D is uncertain. The sample comprised blood. In DNA form, the CDR3 reads TGTGCCAGCAGTTTGACCGCCCGTTTGGGCAATCAGCCCCAGCATTTT. This codes for CASSLTARLGNQPQHF.